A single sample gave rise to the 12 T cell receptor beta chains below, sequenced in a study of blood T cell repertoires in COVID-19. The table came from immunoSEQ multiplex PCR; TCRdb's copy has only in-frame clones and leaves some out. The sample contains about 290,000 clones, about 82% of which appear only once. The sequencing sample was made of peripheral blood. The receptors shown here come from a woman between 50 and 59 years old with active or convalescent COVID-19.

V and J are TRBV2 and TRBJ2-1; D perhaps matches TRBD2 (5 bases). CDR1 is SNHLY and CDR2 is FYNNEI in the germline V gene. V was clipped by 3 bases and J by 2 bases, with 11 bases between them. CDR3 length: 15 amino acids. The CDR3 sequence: CASSERAPPYNEQFF. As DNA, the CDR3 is TGTGCCAGCAGTGAGCGGGCCCCCCCCTACAATGAGCAGTTCTTC. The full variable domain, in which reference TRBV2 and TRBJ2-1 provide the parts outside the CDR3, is EPEVTQTPSHQVTQMGQEVILRCVPISNHLYFYWYRQILGQKVEFLVSFYNNEISEKSEIFDDQFSVERPDGSNFTLKIRSTKLEDSAMYFCASSERAPPYNEQFFGPGTRLTVL.

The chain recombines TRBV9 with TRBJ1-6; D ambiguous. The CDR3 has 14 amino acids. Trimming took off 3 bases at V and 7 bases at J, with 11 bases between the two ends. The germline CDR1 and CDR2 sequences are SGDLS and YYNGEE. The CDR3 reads CASSGRGGNSPLHF. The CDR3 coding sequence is TGTGCCAGCAGCGGTCGCGGAGGCAATTCACCCCTCCACTTT.

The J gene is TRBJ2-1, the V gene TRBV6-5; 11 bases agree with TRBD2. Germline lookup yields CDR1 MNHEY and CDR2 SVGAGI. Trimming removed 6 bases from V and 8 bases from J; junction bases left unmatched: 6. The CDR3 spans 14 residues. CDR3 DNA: TGTGCCAGCAGCTTAGCGGGAGGGCCCCATGAGCAGTTCTTC. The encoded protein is CASSLAGGPHEQFF.

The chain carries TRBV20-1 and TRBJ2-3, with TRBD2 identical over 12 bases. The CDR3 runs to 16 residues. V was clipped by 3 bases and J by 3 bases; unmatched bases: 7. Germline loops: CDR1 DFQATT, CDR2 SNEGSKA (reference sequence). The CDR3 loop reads CSASPGLAGITDTQYF. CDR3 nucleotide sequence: TGCAGTGCTAGTCCCGGACTAGCGGGGATTACAGATACGCAGTATTTT.

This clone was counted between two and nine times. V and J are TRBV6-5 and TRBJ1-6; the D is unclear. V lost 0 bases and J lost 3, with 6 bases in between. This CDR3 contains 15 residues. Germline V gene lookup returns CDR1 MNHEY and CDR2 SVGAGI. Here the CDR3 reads CASSYSQFYNSPLHF. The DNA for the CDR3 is TGTGCCAGCAGTTACTCGCAGTTCTATAATTCACCCCTCCACTTT.

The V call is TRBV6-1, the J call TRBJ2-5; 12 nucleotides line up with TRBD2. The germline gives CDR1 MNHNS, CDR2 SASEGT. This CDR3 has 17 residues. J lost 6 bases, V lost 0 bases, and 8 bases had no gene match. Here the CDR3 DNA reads TGTGCCAGCAGTGAAGCGGGGCTAGCGGGAGGGTGGCAGACCCAGTACTTC. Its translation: CASSEAGLAGGWQTQYF.

CDR3 residues: CSVPSSGRYNEQFF. The CDR3 DNA follows: TGCAGCGTACCCTCTAGCGGGCGGTACAATGAGCAGTTCTTC. The V call is TRBV29-1, the J call TRBJ2-1, with 8 positions matching TRBD2. This CDR3 is built from 14 residues. CDR1 and CDR2 (germline): SQVTM, ANQGSEA. V shed 6 bases, J shed 4 bases, and the junction held 8 bases outside the gene matches.

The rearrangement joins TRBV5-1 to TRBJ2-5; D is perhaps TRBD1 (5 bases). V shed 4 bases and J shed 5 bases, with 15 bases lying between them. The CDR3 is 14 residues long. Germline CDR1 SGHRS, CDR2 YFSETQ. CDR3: CASSAVGADETQYF. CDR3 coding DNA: TGCGCCAGCAGCGCTGTAGGGGCGGATGAGACCCAGTACTTC.

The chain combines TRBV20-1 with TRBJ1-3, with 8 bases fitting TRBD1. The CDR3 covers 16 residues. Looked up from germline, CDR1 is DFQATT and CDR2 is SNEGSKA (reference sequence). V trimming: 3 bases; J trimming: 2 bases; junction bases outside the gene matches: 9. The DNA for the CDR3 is TGCAGTGCTAGTAGGGGGACAGGCGCCACTGGAAACACCATATATTTT. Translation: CSASRGTGATGNTIYF.

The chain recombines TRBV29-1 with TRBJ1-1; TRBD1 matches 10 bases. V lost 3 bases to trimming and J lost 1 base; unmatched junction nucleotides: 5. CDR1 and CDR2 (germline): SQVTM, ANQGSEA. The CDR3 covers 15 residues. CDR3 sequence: CSVEGTGAPNTEAFF. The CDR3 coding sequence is TGCAGCGTTGAGGGGACAGGGGCGCCGAACACTGAAGCTTTCTTT.

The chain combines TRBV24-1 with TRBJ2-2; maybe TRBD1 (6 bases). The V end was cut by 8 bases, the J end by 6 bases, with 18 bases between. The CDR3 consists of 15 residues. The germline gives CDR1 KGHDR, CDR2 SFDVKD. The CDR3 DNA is TGTGCCACCAAAGGGACACGAGTAGGGTCCGGGGAGCTGTTTTTT. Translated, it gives CATKGTRVGSGELFF.

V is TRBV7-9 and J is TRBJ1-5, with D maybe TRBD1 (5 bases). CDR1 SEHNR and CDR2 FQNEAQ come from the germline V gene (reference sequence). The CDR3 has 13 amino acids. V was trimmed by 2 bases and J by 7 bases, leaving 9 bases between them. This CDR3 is CASSLQGRQPQHF. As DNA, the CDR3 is TGTGCCAGCAGCTTACAGGGTAGGCAGCCCCAGCATTTT.